This T cell receptor beta chain emerged from a study of neurological immune-mediated disorders. This clonotype was recorded many times. Trimming removed 6 bases from V and 1 base from J, with 6 bases in between. The V gene's germline CDR1 is SNHLY and CDR2 FYNNEI. CDR3 size: 12 residues. It was blood bank volunteers in Maryland, USA who made up the healthy controls. TCRdb analysed the 5' RACE reads with MiXCR anew, one entry per CDR3 protein. This sample has approximately 30,000 distinct CDR3 sequences, with approximately 5.3% found just once. This clonotype was sampled from a woman aged 50 to 60 in good health. Sequencing was performed on CD4+ T cells from blood. This chain links TRBV2 with TRBJ2-5, with D perhaps being TRBD1 or TRBD2 (5 bases each). CDR3 nucleotide sequence: TGTGCCAGCAGGGGACCCCAAGAGACCCAGTACTTC. As protein: CASRGPQETQYF.